The present T cell receptor beta chain was sequenced within a study of T cells in Graves' hyperthyroidism and ophthalmopathy. Amplification yielded TCR beta CDR3 regions, with RNA transcripts as the source. Carried out on the TCR CDR3, a first-round RT-PCR used the HTBI primer set. TCRdb passed the multiplex PCR reads through MiXCR, listing each CDR3 protein once. The sample comprises 200,000 to 250,000 distinct CDR3 sequences, 18% of which are singletons, and roughly 44% rests with the top ten. This clonotype was counted many times. The antigen remains unidentified. Hyperthyroidism had been newly diagnosed in patients aged 18 to 65, and its duration was under 2 months. PBMCs were derived from around 10 ml fresh peripheral blood. V was clipped by 5 bases and J by 5 bases, with 18 bases between them. There are 15 residues in the CDR3. Germline V CDR1 and CDR2: SEHNR, FQNEAQ (reference sequence). Findings and limits, study-wide: Most thyroid clonotypes with frequency above 0.001 were detected in blood. Stable hyperthyroidism was separated from ophthalmopathy by a model based on 13 V-J features.

V is TRBV7-9 and J is TRBJ2-5; the D is unclear. Sequencing was done on a sample of blood. This TCR derives from a man aged 35 to 55 with Graves' hyperthyroidism. This CDR3 reads CASSPPFRLGETQYF. As DNA, the CDR3 is TGTGCCAGCAGCCCTCCCTTCCGACTGGGGGAGACCCAGTACTTC.